This T cell receptor (beta chain) stems from a study of shared T cell receptors in the human thymus. This clone was observed a handful of times. The repertoire was sequenced with immunoSEQ multiplex PCR; TCRdb's copy has only in-frame clones and lacks some. The profile shows some 700,000 clones, approximately 88% of them singletons. The J segment lost 3 bases and the V segment lost 1 base, leaving 6 bases of the junction unmatched. Germline V gene lookup returns CDR1 MDHEN and CDR2 SYDVKM. The CDR3 has 15 residues. The data also belong to a second study, concerning human thymus T cells. From that second work: Donors consisted of healthy Finnish infants (having corrective surgery for congenital heart defects). The source of the thymus tissue was resections taken during corrective heart surgery. Unrelated people showed highly overlapping thymic repertoires, related research reported.

Sequencing used thymocytes. The TCR originated in a boy in the first two years of life with a congenital heart defect. V usage is TRBV28 and J usage is TRBJ2-7, with 7 bases aligning to TRBD2. The CDR3 loop is CASSLSTSPSYEQYF. In DNA, the CDR3 is TGTGCCAGCAGTTTATCGACTAGCCCTAGCTACGAGCAGTACTTC. Full variable domain (rest looked up from reference TRBV28 and TRBJ2-7): DVKVTQSSRYLVKRTGEKVFLECVQDMDHENMFWYRQDPGLGLRLIYFSYDVKMKEKGDIPEGYSVSREKKERFSLILESASTNQTSMYLCASSLSTSPSYEQYFGPGTRLTVT.